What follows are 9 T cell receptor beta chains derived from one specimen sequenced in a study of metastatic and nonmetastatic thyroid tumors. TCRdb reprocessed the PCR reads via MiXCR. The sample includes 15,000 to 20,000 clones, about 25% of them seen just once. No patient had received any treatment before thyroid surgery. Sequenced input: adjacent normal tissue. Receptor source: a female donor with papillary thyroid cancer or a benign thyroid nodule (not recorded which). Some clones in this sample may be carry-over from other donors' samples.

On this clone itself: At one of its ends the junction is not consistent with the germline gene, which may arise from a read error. The CDR3 DNA sequence: TGCGCCAGCAGTGAAGGGGGCAGGGTTGGGACCCAGTACTTC. Translating gives CASSEGGRVGTQYF. The genes are TRBV2 and TRBJ2-5, with TRBD1 matching 7 bases. This CDR3 spans 14 amino acids. The V gene's germline CDR1 is SNHLY and CDR2 FYNNEI.

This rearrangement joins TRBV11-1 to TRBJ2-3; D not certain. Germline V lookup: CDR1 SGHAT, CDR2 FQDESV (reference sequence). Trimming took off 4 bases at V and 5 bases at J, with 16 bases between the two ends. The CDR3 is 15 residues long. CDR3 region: CASSSGGVAQDTQYF. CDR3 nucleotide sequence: TGTGCCAGCAGCTCGGGTGGGGTGGCGCAAGATACGCAGTATTTT. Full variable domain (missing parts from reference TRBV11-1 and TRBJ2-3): EAEVAQSPRYKITEKSQAVAFWCDPISGHATLYWYRQILGQGPELLVQFQDESVVDDSQLPKDRFSAERLKGVDSTLKIQPAELGDSAMYLCASSSGGVAQDTQYFGPGTRLTVL.

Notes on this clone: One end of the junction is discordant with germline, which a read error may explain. This CDR3 is CANSPTSGDRRNEQFF. The CDR3 DNA is TGTGCCAACAGCCCCACTAGCGGGGATCGCCGAAATGAGCAGTTCTTC. The rearrangement uses TRBV11-1 and TRBJ2-1; 10 positions agree with TRBD2. Germline CDR1 is SGHAT and CDR2 is FQDESV (reference sequence). There are 16 residues in the CDR3. Using reference TRBV11-1 and TRBJ2-1 for the parts outside the CDR3, the full variable domain is EAEVAQSPRYKITEKSQAVAFWCDPISGHATLYWYRQILGQGPELLVQFQDESVVDDSQLPKDRFSAERLKGVDSTLKIQPAELGDSAMYLCANSPTSGDRRNEQFFGPGTRLTVL.

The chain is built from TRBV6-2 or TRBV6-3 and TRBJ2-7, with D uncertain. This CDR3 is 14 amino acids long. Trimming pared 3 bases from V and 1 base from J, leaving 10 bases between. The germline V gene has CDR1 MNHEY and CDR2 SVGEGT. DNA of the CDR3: TGTGCCAGCAGTTATGTTACAACTTCCTACGAGCAGTACTTC. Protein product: CASSYVTTSYEQYF.

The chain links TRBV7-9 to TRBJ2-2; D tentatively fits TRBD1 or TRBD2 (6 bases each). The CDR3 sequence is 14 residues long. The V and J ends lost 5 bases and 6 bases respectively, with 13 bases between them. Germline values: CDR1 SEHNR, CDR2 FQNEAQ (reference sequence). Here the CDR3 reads CASSQHREAGELFF. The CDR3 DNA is TGTGCCAGCAGCCAACACAGGGAGGCCGGGGAGCTGTTTTTT.

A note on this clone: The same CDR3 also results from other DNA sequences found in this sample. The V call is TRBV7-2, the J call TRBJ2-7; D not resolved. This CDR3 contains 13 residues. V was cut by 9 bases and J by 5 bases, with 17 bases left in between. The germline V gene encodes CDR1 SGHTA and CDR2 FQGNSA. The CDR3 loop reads CASSRRIRDEQYF. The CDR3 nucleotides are TGTGCCAGTAGCCGTCGCATCCGGGACGAGCAGTACTTC.

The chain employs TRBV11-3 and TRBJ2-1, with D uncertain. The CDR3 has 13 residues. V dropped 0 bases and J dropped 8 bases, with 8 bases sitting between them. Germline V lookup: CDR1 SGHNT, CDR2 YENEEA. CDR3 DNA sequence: TGTGCCAGCAGCTTAGATAGGAAGTATGAGCAGTTCTTC. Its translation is CASSLDRKYEQFF.

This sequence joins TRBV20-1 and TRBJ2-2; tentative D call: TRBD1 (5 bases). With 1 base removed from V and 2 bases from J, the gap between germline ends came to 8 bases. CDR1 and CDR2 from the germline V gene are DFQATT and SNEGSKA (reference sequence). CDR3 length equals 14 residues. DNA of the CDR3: TGCAGTGCTAGAGCTGGGGCCAACACCGGGGAGCTGTTTTTT. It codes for CSARAGANTGELFF.

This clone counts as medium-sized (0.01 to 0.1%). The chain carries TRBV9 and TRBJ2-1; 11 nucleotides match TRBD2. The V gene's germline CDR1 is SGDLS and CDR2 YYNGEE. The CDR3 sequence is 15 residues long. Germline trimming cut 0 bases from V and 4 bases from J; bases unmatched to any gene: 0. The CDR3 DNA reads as TGTGCCAGCAGCGTAGGGACTAGCGGGTACAATGAGCAGTTCTTC. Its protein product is CASSVGTSGYNEQFF.